This entry is about one T cell receptor beta chain. The data originate from a study of blood T cell repertoires in COVID-19. Data came from immunoSEQ multiplex PCR; TCRdb stores just in-frame clones and leaves some out. In the table there are about 270,000 clones, about 91% of which are singletons. Germline V gives CDR1 LNHDA, CDR2 SQIVND (reference sequence). CDR3 length: 16 residues. V lost 8 bases to trimming and J lost 3 bases; unmatched junction nucleotides: 9. This TCR was recovered from a middle-aged man who had been exposed to COVID-19. The sample consisted of PBMCs or T cells enriched from blood (not recorded which). V gene TRBV19 combines with J gene TRBJ2-1; TRBD1 matches at 11 bases. The CDR3 here is CASARTGTGGYNEQFF. DNA for the CDR3: TGTGCCAGTGCCCGTACCGGGACAGGGGGCTACAATGAGCAGTTCTTC. Full variable domain (outside the CDR3, taken from reference TRBV19 and TRBJ2-1): DGGITQSPKYLFRKEGQNVTLSCEQNLNHDAMYWYRQDPGQGLRLIYYSQIVNDFQKGDIAEGYSVSREKKESFPLTVTSAQKNPTAFYLCASARTGTGGYNEQFFGPGTRLTVL.